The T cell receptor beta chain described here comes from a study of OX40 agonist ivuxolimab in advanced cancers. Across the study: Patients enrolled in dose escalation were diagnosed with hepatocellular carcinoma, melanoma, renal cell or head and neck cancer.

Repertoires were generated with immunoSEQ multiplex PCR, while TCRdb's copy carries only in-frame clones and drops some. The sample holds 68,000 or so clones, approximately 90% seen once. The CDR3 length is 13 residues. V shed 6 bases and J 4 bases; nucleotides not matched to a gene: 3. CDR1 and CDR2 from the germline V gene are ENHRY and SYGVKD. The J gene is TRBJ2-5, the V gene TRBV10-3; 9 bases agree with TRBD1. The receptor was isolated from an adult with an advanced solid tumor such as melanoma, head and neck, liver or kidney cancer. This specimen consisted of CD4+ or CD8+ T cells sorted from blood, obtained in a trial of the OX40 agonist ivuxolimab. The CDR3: CAIRTGGGETQYF. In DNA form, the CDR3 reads TGTGCCATCAGGACAGGGGGGGGAGAGACCCAGTACTTC.